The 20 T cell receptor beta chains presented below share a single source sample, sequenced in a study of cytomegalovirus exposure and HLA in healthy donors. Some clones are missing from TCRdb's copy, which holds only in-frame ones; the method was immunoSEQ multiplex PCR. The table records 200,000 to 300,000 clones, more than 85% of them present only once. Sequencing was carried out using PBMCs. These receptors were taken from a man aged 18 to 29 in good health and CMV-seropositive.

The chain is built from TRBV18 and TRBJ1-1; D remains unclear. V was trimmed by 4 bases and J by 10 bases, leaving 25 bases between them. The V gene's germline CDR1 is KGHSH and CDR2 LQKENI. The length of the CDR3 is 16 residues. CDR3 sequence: CASSRDAGVMVASAFF. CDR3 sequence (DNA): TGTGCCAGCTCACGCGACGCGGGCGTCATGGTAGCCTCAGCTTTCTTT. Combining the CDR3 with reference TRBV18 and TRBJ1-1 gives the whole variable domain NAGVMQNPRHLVRRRGQEARLRCSPMKGHSHVYWYRQLPEEGLKFMVYLQKENIIDESGMPKERFSAEFPKEGPSILRIQQVVRGDSAAYFCASSRDAGVMVASAFFGQGTRLTVV.

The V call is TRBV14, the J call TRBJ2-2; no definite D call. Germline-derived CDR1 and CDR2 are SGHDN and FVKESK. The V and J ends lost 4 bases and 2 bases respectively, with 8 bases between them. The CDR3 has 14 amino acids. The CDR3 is CASSLKHNTGELFF. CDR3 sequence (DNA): TGTGCCAGCAGCCTAAAACACAACACCGGGGAGCTGTTTTTT.

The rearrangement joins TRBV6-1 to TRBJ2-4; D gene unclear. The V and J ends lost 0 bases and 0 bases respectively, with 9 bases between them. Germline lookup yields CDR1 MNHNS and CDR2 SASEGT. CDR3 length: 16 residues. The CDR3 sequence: CASSEAPSLAKNIQYF. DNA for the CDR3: TGTGCCAGCAGTGAAGCTCCCTCACTAGCCAAAAACATTCAGTACTTC.

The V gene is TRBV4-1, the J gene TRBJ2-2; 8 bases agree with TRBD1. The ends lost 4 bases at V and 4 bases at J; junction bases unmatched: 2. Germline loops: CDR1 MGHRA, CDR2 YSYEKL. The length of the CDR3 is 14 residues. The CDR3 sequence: CASSPGQGTGELFF. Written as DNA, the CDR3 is TGCGCCAGCAGCCCTGGACAGGGCACCGGGGAGCTGTTTTTT.

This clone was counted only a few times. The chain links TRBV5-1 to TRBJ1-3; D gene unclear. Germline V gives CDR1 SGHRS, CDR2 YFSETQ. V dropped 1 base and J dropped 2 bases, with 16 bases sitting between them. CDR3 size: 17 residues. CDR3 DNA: TGCGCCAGCAGCTTGTCCCCGGGAGAGAGCACTGGAAACACCATATATTTT. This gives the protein CASSLSPGESTGNTIYF.

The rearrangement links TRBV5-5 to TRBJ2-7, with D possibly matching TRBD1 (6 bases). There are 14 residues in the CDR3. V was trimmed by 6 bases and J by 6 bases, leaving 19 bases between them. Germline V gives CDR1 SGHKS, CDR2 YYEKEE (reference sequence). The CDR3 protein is CASNLRDISGEQYF. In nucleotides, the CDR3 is TGTGCCAGCAACCTCCGGGACATCTCGGGCGAGCAGTACTTC.

This CDR3 is CASSVGVAGGPVSEQFF. DNA of the CDR3: TGTGCCAGCAGCGTAGGGGTAGCGGGAGGGCCGGTGTCTGAGCAGTTCTTC. This chain links TRBV9 with TRBJ2-1, with 11 positions matching TRBD2. V lost 0 bases and J lost 9; bases outside the gene matches: 11. From germline, CDR1 is SGDLS and CDR2 YYNGEE. The length of the CDR3 is 17 residues.

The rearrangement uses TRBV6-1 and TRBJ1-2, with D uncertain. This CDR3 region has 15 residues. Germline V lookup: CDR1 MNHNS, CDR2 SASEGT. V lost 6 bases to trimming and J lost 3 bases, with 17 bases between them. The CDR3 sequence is CASSRSLGRDYGYTF. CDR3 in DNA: TGTGCCAGCAGCCGAAGCTTAGGACGGGACTATGGCTACACCTTC.

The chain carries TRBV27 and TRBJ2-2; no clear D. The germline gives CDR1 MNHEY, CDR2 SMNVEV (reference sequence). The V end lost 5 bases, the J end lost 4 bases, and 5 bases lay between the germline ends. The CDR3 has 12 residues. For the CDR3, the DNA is TGTGCCAGCAGTGTGGGCACCGGGGAGCTGTTTTTT. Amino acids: CASSVGTGELFF.

In nucleotides, the CDR3 is TGTGCCAGCAGCCAAGTTAAAAACGGAATTAATGAAAAACTGTTTTTT. This codes for CASSQVKNGINEKLFF. The rearrangement joins TRBV4-2 to TRBJ1-4; D gene uncertain. Germline-derived CDR1 and CDR2 are LGHNA and YNFKEQ. The V and J ends lost 1 base and 4 bases respectively, with 13 bases between them. There are 16 residues in the CDR3.

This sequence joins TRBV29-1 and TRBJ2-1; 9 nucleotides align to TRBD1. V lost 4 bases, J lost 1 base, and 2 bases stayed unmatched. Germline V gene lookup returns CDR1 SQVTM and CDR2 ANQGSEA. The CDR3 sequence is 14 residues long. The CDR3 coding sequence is TGCAGCGTTGTGGGACAGGGTTCCTACAATGAGCAGTTCTTC. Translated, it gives CSVVGQGSYNEQFF.

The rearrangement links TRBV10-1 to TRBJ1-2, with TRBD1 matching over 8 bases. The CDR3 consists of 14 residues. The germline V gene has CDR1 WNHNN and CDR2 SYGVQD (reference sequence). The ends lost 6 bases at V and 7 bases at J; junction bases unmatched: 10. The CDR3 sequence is CASSATGVESGYTF. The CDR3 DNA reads TGCGCCAGCAGCGCGACAGGGGTAGAAAGTGGCTACACCTTC.

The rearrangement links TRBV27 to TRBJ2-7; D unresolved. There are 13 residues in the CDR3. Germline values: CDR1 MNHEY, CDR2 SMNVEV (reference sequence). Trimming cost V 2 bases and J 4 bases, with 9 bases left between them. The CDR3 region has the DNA TGTGCCAGCAGTTTAGGACCAGATTACGAGCAGTACTTC. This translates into CASSLGPDYEQYF.

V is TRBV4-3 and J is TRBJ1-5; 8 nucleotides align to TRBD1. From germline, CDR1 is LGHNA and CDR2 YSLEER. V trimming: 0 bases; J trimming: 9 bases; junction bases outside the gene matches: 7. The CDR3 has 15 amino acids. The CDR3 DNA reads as TGCGCCAGCAGCCAAGACAGGGGGCAAAACGGGCCCCAGCATTTT. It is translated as CASSQDRGQNGPQHF.

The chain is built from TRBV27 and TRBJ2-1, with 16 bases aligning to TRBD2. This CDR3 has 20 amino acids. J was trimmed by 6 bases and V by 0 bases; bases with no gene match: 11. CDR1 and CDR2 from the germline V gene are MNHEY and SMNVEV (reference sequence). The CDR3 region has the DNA TGTGCCAGCAGTTTATCTTGGACAGGGGGGACTAGCGGGAGGGCCAATGAGCAGTTCTTC. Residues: CASSLSWTGGTSGRANEQFF.

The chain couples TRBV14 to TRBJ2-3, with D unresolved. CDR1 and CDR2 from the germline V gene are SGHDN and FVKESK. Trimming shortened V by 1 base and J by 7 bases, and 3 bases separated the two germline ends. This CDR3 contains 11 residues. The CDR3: CASSQGHTQYF. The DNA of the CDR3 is TGTGCCAGCAGCCAAGGACATACGCAGTATTTT.

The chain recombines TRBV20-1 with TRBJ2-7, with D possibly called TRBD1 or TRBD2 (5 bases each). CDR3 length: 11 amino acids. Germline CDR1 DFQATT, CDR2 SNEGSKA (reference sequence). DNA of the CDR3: TGCTCGCCAGGGAGTACCCACGAGCAGTACTTC. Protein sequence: CSPGSTHEQYF.

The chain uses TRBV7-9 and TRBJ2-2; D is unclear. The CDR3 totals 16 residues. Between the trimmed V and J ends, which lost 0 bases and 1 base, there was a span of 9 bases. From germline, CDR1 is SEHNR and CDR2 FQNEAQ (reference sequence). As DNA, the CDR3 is TGTGCCAGCAGCTTAGCCCCCACAATGAACACCGGGGAGCTGTTTTTT. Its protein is CASSLAPTMNTGELFF.

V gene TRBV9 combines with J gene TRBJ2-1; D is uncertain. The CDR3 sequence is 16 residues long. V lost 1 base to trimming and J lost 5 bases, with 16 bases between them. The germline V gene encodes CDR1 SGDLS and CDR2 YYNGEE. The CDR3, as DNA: TGTGCCAGCAGCGTATCAGCCGCCTGGGATAACAATGAGCAGTTCTTC. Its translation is CASSVSAAWDNNEQFF.

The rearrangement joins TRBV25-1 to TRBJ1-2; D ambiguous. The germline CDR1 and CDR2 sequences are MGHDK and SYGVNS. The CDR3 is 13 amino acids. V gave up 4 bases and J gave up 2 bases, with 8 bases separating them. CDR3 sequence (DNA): TGTGCCAGCAGTGCGGACGGCAACTATGGCTACACCTTC. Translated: CASSADGNYGYTF.